The next 26 T cell receptor beta chains were all read from a single sample in a study of chemoradiotherapy in HPV16-positive cancers. Assay: immunoSEQ multiplex PCR; the TCRdb copy retains only in-frame clones and omits some. The sample has more than 10,000 clones; approximately 89% are singletons. The specimen was blood, collected from a patient who underwent chemoradiotherapy. The origin of the receptors is a human donor with HPV-associated anogenital cancer.

This chain uses TRBV19 with TRBJ1-3, with a possible D match to TRBD1 (5 bases). Trimming left V 7 bases short and J 4 bases short, with 17 bases between. There are 15 residues in the CDR3. Looked up from germline, CDR1 is LNHDA and CDR2 is SQIVND (reference sequence). CDR3: CASTFGRGGGNTIYF. The CDR3 DNA reads as TGTGCCAGTACCTTCGGTAGGGGAGGAGGAAACACCATATATTTT.

The V and J genes are TRBV29-1 and TRBJ2-1; possible D gene TRBD2, 6 bases. Per germline, CDR1 SQVTM and CDR2 ANQGSEA. CDR3 length: 13 residues. The V end was cut by 7 bases, the J end by 8 bases, with 18 bases between. The CDR3 protein is CSALEGSDDEQFF. CDR3 coding DNA: TGCAGCGCTCTGGAGGGGAGTGACGATGAGCAGTTCTTC.

The rearrangement uses TRBV7-2 and TRBJ1-5; no definite D call. The CDR3 is 13 amino acids. V lost 5 bases, J lost 0 bases, and 5 bases lay in between. In germline, CDR1 is SGHTA, CDR2 FQGNSA. CDR3 coding DNA: TGTGCCAGCAGCCCCTATAGCAATCAGCCCCAGCATTTT. Translation: CASSPYSNQPQHF. The full variable domain, with the rest looked up from reference TRBV7-2 and TRBJ1-5, is GAGVSQSPSNKVTEKGKDVELRCDPISGHTALYWYRQSLGQGLEFLIYFQGNSAPDKSGLPSDRFSAERTGGSVSTLTIQRTQQEDSAVYLCASSPYSNQPQHFGDGTRLSIL.

The chain links TRBV2 to TRBJ2-3; perhaps TRBD1 as D (6 bases). Germline CDR1 SNHLY, CDR2 FYNNEI. Deletions cut 8 bases from V and 7 bases from J, with 10 bases between. CDR3 length: 11 amino acids. CDR3 residues: CASLRGNTQYF. DNA for the CDR3: TGTGCCAGCTTAAGGGGGAATACGCAGTATTTT.

The chain couples TRBV7-9 to TRBJ1-1; D not resolved. Trimming took off 6 bases at V and 3 bases at J, with 14 bases between the two ends. This CDR3 has 14 residues. Germline CDR1 and CDR2: SEHNR and FQNEAQ (reference sequence). The CDR3: CASSPRRLDTEAFF. The CDR3 DNA follows: TGTGCCAGCAGTCCCCGCAGGCTGGACACTGAAGCTTTCTTT.

The CDR3 is CASSKQGAKRYEQYF. Written as DNA, the CDR3 is TGTGCCAGCAGTAAACAGGGGGCGAAAAGGTACGAGCAGTACTTC. This chain connects TRBV6-5 to TRBJ2-7, with 9 bases that match TRBD1. There are 15 residues in the CDR3. CDR1 and CDR2 (germline): MNHEY, SVGAGI. Germline trimming cut 5 bases from V and 4 bases from J; bases unmatched to any gene: 9.

This clone occurred once. As DNA, the CDR3 is TGCGCCAGCAGCTTGACAGGACCGAACACCGGGGAGCTGTTTTTT. It translates to CASSLTGPNTGELFF. The chain combines TRBV5-1 with TRBJ2-2; D perhaps matches TRBD1 (5 bases). Germline CDR1 and CDR2: SGHRS and YFSETQ. The CDR3 sequence is 15 residues long. The V end was cut by 1 base, the J end by 0 bases, with 7 bases between.

The chain carries TRBV4-1 and TRBJ1-2, with 11 nucleotides matching TRBD1. CDR1 and CDR2 (germline): MGHRA, YSYEKL. With 3 bases clipped from V and 2 bases from J, the junction kept 8 bases outside the gene matches. The CDR3 is 17 residues long. For the CDR3, the DNA is TGCGCCAGCAGCCAGGTTTTAGGACAGGGGGCGAACTATGGCTACACCTTC. Translated: CASSQVLGQGANYGYTF.

The rearrangement uses TRBV7-2 and TRBJ1-1; D is possibly TRBD1 (5 bases). The CDR3 is 14 residues long. V was pared by 5 bases and J by 3 bases, with 13 bases between. Germline V gives CDR1 SGHTA, CDR2 FQGNSA. In nucleotides, the CDR3 is TGTGCCAGCAGCCAGGGCCAAAGCCACACTGAAGCTTTCTTT. As protein: CASSQGQSHTEAFF.

The chain carries TRBV5-1 and TRBJ2-3; D remains unclear. This CDR3 spans 12 amino acids. CDR1 is SGHRS and CDR2 is YFSETQ in the germline V gene. Trimming shortened V by 0 bases and J by 4 bases, and 3 bases separated the two germline ends. CDR3 bases: TGCGCCAGCAGCTTGGTGCCAGATACGCAGTATTTT. Translation gives CASSLVPDTQYF.

This chain links TRBV6-5 with TRBJ1-5; 8 bases match TRBD1. The CDR3 contains 15 residues. Germline assignment: CDR1 MNHEY and CDR2 SVGAGI. The V segment lost 6 bases and the J segment 4 bases; nucleotides outside the gene matches: 8. DNA for the CDR3: TGTGCCAGCAGACCGACAGGGGTGGGGAATCAGCCCCAGCATTTT. Protein product: CASRPTGVGNQPQHF.

The rearrangement joins TRBV9 to TRBJ2-7; D may correspond to TRBD1 or TRBD2 (5 bases each). The length of the CDR3 is 14 residues. The germline V and J ends were trimmed by 2 bases and 3 bases, with 12 bases remaining between them. Germline CDR1 SGDLS, CDR2 YYNGEE. The CDR3 nucleotides are TGTGCCAGCAGCGTGGCAGGGAGTGGCTACGAGCAGTACTTC. Amino acids: CASSVAGSGYEQYF.

This clone was counted a single time. The J gene is TRBJ1-2, the V gene TRBV4-2; TRBD1 matches 8 bases. Germline trimming cut 4 bases from V and 2 bases from J; bases unmatched to any gene: 9. CDR3 length equals 16 residues. The germline V gene has CDR1 LGHNA and CDR2 YNFKEQ. The CDR3 loop reads CASSLTRDRLNYGYTF. The CDR3 bases are TGTGCCAGCAGCCTCACGCGGGACAGGCTAAACTATGGCTACACCTTC.

J is TRBJ2-1 and V is TRBV5-1; TRBD2 might be the D (6 bases). This CDR3 spans 14 amino acids. The V gene's germline CDR1 is SGHRS and CDR2 YFSETQ. Trimming stripped 0 bases from V and 9 bases from J, with 13 bases between. The DNA for the CDR3 is TGCGCCAGCAGCTTGGGGCGGGATGGTACTGAGCAGTTCTTC. This translates into CASSLGRDGTEQFF.

V usage is TRBV28 and J usage is TRBJ1-1; TRBD1 agrees at 12 bases. After removal of 8 bases from V and 10 bases from J, the junction contained 14 bases not matched to a gene. The CDR3 has 15 amino acids. Germline V gene sequence: CDR1 MDHEN, CDR2 SYDVKM. The CDR3 sequence is CASSYLRDRGRGAFF. The CDR3 region has the DNA TGTGCCAGCTCTTACCTCCGGGACAGGGGGCGAGGAGCTTTCTTT.

This clone was counted once. The chain is built from TRBV6-1 and TRBJ1-5; weak D call: TRBD1 (6 bases). The CDR3 is 14 amino acids. CDR1 is MNHNS, CDR2 SASEGT, per germline. V was trimmed by 8 bases and J by 1 base, leaving 12 bases between them. CDR3 protein: CASLKQGSNQPQHF. Written as DNA, the CDR3 is TGTGCCAGCCTAAAACAGGGCAGCAATCAGCCCCAGCATTTT.

The chain recombines TRBV9 with TRBJ2-7; TRBD2 matches at 9 bases. With V trimmed by 0 bases and J by 2 bases, 3 bases remained unmatched. Germline V gene lookup returns CDR1 SGDLS and CDR2 YYNGEE. This CDR3 is built from 15 residues. CDR3 nucleotides: TGTGCCAGCAGCGTAGAGGCGGGAGGGGCCTACGAGCAGTACTTC. The encoded protein is CASSVEAGGAYEQYF.

The genes are TRBV27 and TRBJ2-2; 10 nucleotides align to TRBD1. Trimming at V came to 10 bases and at J to 7 bases, leaving 9 bases not matched to a gene. The CDR3 loop spans 14 amino acids. The germline V gene has CDR1 MNHEY and CDR2 SMNVEV (reference sequence). This chain's CDR3 is CAIRQGAQNGELFF. The CDR3 DNA sequence: TGTGCCATCAGACAGGGGGCGCAGAACGGGGAGCTGTTTTTT.

The V and J genes are TRBV7-8 and TRBJ2-7; perhaps TRBD2 as D (6 bases). The V end was cut by 5 bases, the J end by 5 bases, with 19 bases between. The CDR3 is 15 residues long. The germline V gene has CDR1 SGHVS and CDR2 FQNEAQ. CDR3 nucleotides: TGTGCCAGCAGCCCCCGGGGGTTTATGGTGGACGAGCAGTACTTC. Its translation is CASSPRGFMVDEQYF.

This clone was seen only once. V is TRBV5-8 and J is TRBJ2-2; D is tentatively TRBD1 or TRBD2 (6 bases each). In germline, CDR1 is SGHTS, CDR2 YDEGEE. The CDR3 is 16 residues long. V dropped 2 bases and J dropped 0 bases, with 11 bases sitting between them. The CDR3 sequence: CASSFWGAANTGELFF. The CDR3 DNA sequence: TGTGCCAGCAGCTTCTGGGGGGCCGCGAACACCGGGGAGCTGTTTTTT.

This clone was observed once. The rearrangement links TRBV11-3 to TRBJ2-2, with D uncertain. The CDR3 is 14 residues long. Looked up from germline, CDR1 is SGHNT and CDR2 is YENEEA. Trimming took 3 bases from V and 0 from J, leaving 5 bases between them. The chain's CDR3 is CASSFGPNTGELFF. As DNA, the CDR3 is TGTGCCAGCAGCTTTGGCCCGAACACCGGGGAGCTGTTTTTT.

The V and J genes are TRBV6-5 and TRBJ1-4; TRBD1 might be the D (5 bases). The CDR3 sequence is 13 residues long. Looked up from germline, CDR1 is MNHEY and CDR2 is SVGAGI. The ends were cut back, 8 bases at V and 7 bases at J, with 14 bases in the middle. The CDR3, as DNA: TGTGCCAGCTCCCAGGGCTCATTTGAAAAACTGTTTTTT. This gives the protein CASSQGSFEKLFF.

The CDR3 DNA sequence: TGTGCCAGCAGTGACAGCGGGAGGGCCAGTAATGAGCAGTTCTTC. Translated, it gives CASSDSGRASNEQFF. The chain employs TRBV25-1 and TRBJ2-1, with TRBD2 identical over 10 bases. The junction had 6 bases not matched to a gene; V was cut back by 3 bases and J by 7 bases. Germline assignment: CDR1 MGHDK and CDR2 SYGVNS. This CDR3 has 15 residues.

This clone was found a few times. The V call is TRBV4-2, the J call TRBJ1-2, with 7 bases lining up with TRBD1. Germline assignment: CDR1 LGHNA and CDR2 YNFKEQ. The CDR3 length is 15 residues. V was pared by 0 bases and J by 8 bases, with 9 bases of the junction left unmatched. The CDR3: CASSQDLDRANGYTF. The CDR3 nucleotides are TGTGCCAGCAGCCAAGATCTCGACAGGGCGAACGGCTACACCTTC.

The J gene is TRBJ1-1, the V gene TRBV14; D gene uncertain. CDR1 is SGHDN and CDR2 is FVKESK in the germline V gene. This CDR3 contains 13 residues. The ends were cut back, 4 bases at V and 0 bases at J, with 6 bases in the middle. The CDR3 DNA sequence: TGTGCCAGCAGCCTCGGGCTGAACACTGAAGCTTTCTTT. Protein product: CASSLGLNTEAFF.

The chain links TRBV7-6 to TRBJ2-1; D gene uncertain. The V and J ends lost 5 bases and 6 bases respectively, with 11 bases between them. Germline V lookup: CDR1 SGHVS, CDR2 FNYEAQ. The CDR3 runs to 13 residues. This CDR3 reads CASSPDRTNEQFF. CDR3 in DNA: TGTGCCAGCAGCCCTGATAGGACCAATGAGCAGTTCTTC.